These 32 T cell receptor beta chains were all obtained from the same sample, sequenced in a study of beta chain features in type 1 diabetes (dated by TCRdb to the late 2010s). These receptors lack a known antigen. Receptor amplification or capture employed the immunoSEQ multiplex PCR assay. All of the isolated RNA was reverse transcribed with the High Capacity cDNA Reverse Transcription Kit, so expressed TCRB transcripts were sequenced. The table comes from immuneACCESS by way of TCRdb, which keeps in-frame sequences with V and J called. Part of the clones is missing from these tables; in studies checked, under half for an unresolved V gene and the rest for unknown reasons. This sample has some 120,000 clones in its table, and around 15% of those were observed once. Roughly 2.6% of the sample is held by the ten biggest clonotypes. The research as a whole found: In all four CD4+ subsets, TCRB CDR3 length was moderately but significantly shorter in type 1 diabetes patients.

Sequencing used central memory CD4+ T cells from blood. These receptors came from a man aged 18 to 30 with type 1 diabetes.

V and J are TRBV11-2 and TRBJ2-1, with 7 bases fitting TRBD2. The CDR3 sequence is 18 residues long. V shed 6 bases and J 6 bases; nucleotides not matched to a gene: 20. The germline V gene encodes CDR1 SGHAT and CDR2 FQNNGV. The CDR3 loop reads CASSRTGQRGRAFNEQFF. The CDR3 region has the DNA TGTGCCAGCAGTCGTACGGGTCAGCGGGGACGGGCATTCAATGAGCAGTTCTTC.

This clone was found many times. The genes are TRBV6-5 and TRBJ2-7; D is unresolved. Germline V gene lookup returns CDR1 MNHEY and CDR2 SVGAGI. The CDR3 is 14 residues long. V was pared by 2 bases and J by 0 bases, with 8 bases between. CDR3 residues: CASSYARSSYEQYF. The CDR3 nucleotides read TGTGCCAGCAGTTACGCTAGGAGCTCCTACGAGCAGTACTTC.

The chain is built from TRBV11-2 and TRBJ2-3; a weak D match, TRBD2 (6 bases). V was shortened by 7 bases and J by 3 bases, with 17 bases between the two germline ends. CDR3 length equals 15 residues. Per the germline V gene, CDR1 is SGHAT and CDR2 is FQNNGV. The CDR3 DNA reads as TGTGCCAGCACCCAAAGCGGGTACGCGACAGATACGCAGTATTTT. This gives the protein CASTQSGYATDTQYF.

This clone was seen a few times. The chain couples TRBV5-1 to TRBJ1-4; a possible D gene is TRBD1 (5 bases). From germline, CDR1 is SGHRS and CDR2 YFSETQ. The CDR3 runs 16 residues. V was shortened by 4 bases and J by 7 bases, with 20 bases between the two germline ends. In DNA, the CDR3 is TGCGCCAGCAGCCTGTACGCACAGGCGACGGCTGAAAAACTGTTTTTT. It codes for CASSLYAQATAEKLFF.

This clone was seen a handful of times. V is TRBV6-6 and J is TRBJ2-1, with a possible D match to TRBD2 (5 bases). Trimming stripped 4 bases from V and 4 bases from J, with 14 bases between. Germline V lookup: CDR1 MNHNY, CDR2 SVGAGI (reference sequence). The CDR3 runs 15 residues. The CDR3 region is CASSFGDIAYNEQFF. Here the CDR3 DNA reads TGTGCCAGCAGTTTCGGCGACATAGCGTACAATGAGCAGTTCTTC.

In its sample, this clone was seen a few times. The chain employs TRBV7-2 and TRBJ2-7; TRBD1 might be the D (6 bases). This CDR3 is 12 amino acids long. In germline, CDR1 is SGHTA, CDR2 FQGNSA. Deletions cut 5 bases from V and 6 bases from J, with 11 bases between. CDR3 nucleotides: TGTGCCAGCAGCCGACAGGCGCGCGAGCAGTACTTC. This codes for CASSRQAREQYF.

The chain has TRBV11-2 and TRBJ2-7; no firm D call. The germline V gene has CDR1 SGHAT and CDR2 FQNNGV. The CDR3 contains 14 residues. Trimming cost V 5 bases and J 4 bases, with 15 bases left between them. The CDR3 spells CASSPPLVAYEQYF. DNA of the CDR3: TGTGCCAGCAGCCCCCCTTTGGTTGCGTACGAGCAGTACTTC.

This clone has more than one count but fewer than ten. The chain employs TRBV11-1 and TRBJ2-1; D may be TRBD1 (6 bases). Germline CDR1 reads SGHAT; CDR2 reads FQDESV (reference sequence). The ends were cut back, 3 bases at V and 3 bases at J, with 18 bases in the middle. CDR3 length: 17 residues. The CDR3 sequence is CASSFLKGVSHYNEQFF. CDR3 nucleotides: TGTGCCAGCAGCTTCCTCAAGGGGGTCAGTCACTACAATGAGCAGTTCTTC.

This clone appeared a few times. The rearrangement joins TRBV11-2 to TRBJ2-1; maybe TRBD2 (6 bases). Germline V gives CDR1 SGHAT, CDR2 FQNNGV. This CDR3 spans 15 amino acids. V gave up 4 bases and J gave up 3 bases, with 13 bases separating them. CDR3 nucleotide sequence: TGTGCCAGCAGCTCCTATGGAGGGGTCTACAATGAGCAGTTCTTC. This encodes CASSSYGGVYNEQFF.

This clone was seen only a few times. The chain recombines TRBV6-6 with TRBJ2-7; 11 bases match TRBD2. The junction had 8 bases not matched to a gene; V was cut back by 5 bases and J by 5 bases. This CDR3 has 15 amino acids. The germline gives CDR1 MNHNY, CDR2 SVGAGI (reference sequence). The CDR3 nucleotides read TGTGCCAGCAGTCCGTTAGCGGGAGGGTTTGACGAGCAGTACTTC. It encodes CASSPLAGGFDEQYF.

This clone came up many times. This CDR3 reads CASTPFHEQYF. Here the CDR3 DNA reads TGTGCCAGCACCCCGTTTCACGAGCAGTACTTC. The V and J genes are TRBV2 and TRBJ2-7; no firm D call. The CDR3 spans 11 residues. V was pared by 7 bases and J by 5 bases, with 9 bases between. CDR1 is SNHLY, CDR2 FYNNEI, per germline. The full variable domain, in which reference TRBV2 and TRBJ2-7 provide the parts outside the CDR3, is EPEVTQTPSHQVTQMGQEVILRCVPISNHLYFYWYRQILGQKVEFLVSFYNNEISEKSEIFDDQFSVERPDGSNFTLKIRSTKLEDSAMYFCASTPFHEQYFGPGTRLTVT.

The chain is built from TRBV4-3 and TRBJ2-7, with D perhaps TRBD1 (6 bases). Deletions cut 0 bases from V and 7 bases from J, with 13 bases between. This CDR3 contains 14 residues. The V gene's germline CDR1 is LGHNA and CDR2 YSLEER. CDR3 in DNA: TGCGCCAGCAGCCAAGATGGCAGGGGTGAGGAGCAGTACTTC. Translating it yields CASSQDGRGEEQYF.

CDR3 sequence: CASSLWTVTNTGELFF. The CDR3 bases are TGTGCCAGCAGTTTATGGACGGTTACGAACACCGGGGAGCTGTTTTTT. The chain is built from TRBV28 and TRBJ2-2; D call uncertain. Per germline, CDR1 MDHEN and CDR2 SYDVKM. The CDR3 sequence is 16 residues long. Trimming took off 0 bases at V and 0 bases at J, with 8 bases between the two ends.

The chain has TRBV7-9 and TRBJ1-3, with D tentatively TRBD1 (5 bases). Trimming left V 5 bases short and J 4 bases short, with 9 bases between. CDR1 is SEHNR and CDR2 is FQNEAQ in the germline V gene (reference sequence). The CDR3 is made up of 13 amino acids. The CDR3 sequence is CASSGRGGNTIYF. The CDR3, as DNA: TGTGCCAGCAGCGGTAGGGGAGGAAACACCATATATTTT.

At least ten counts were recorded for this clone. The chain links TRBV29-1 to TRBJ2-5; no definite D call. Germline V gene sequence: CDR1 SQVTM, CDR2 ANQGSEA. The CDR3 length is 12 residues. The germline V and J ends were trimmed by 1 base and 5 bases, with 8 bases remaining between them. The DNA of the CDR3 is TGCAGCGTTGAAGGGCTTGGGGAGACCCAGTACTTC. Residues: CSVEGLGETQYF.

This clone was seen only a few times. The J gene is TRBJ2-7, the V gene TRBV10-3; D gene ambiguous. The CDR3 extends over 13 amino acids. Per germline, CDR1 ENHRY and CDR2 SYGVKD. The ends were cut back, 7 bases at V and 0 bases at J, with 10 bases in the middle. CDR3 loop: CAITVASSYEQYF. The CDR3 region has the DNA TGTGCCATCACAGTTGCCAGCTCCTACGAGCAGTACTTC.

This clone was detected a few times. The CDR3 nucleotides are TGTGCCATCAGCATGGGGGAAGAGACCCAGTACTTC. It specifies CAISMGEETQYF. The rearrangement joins TRBV10-3 to TRBJ2-5; D tentatively fits TRBD1 or TRBD2 (5 bases each). The CDR3 covers 12 residues. Germline values: CDR1 ENHRY, CDR2 SYGVKD. Trimming left V 6 bases short and J 3 bases short, with 8 bases between.

The rearrangement links TRBV2 to TRBJ2-3; TRBD2 might be the D (6 bases). Germline V gives CDR1 SNHLY, CDR2 FYNNEI. This CDR3 comprises 16 residues. The V and J ends lost 3 bases and 3 bases respectively, with 16 bases between them. The CDR3 bases are TGTGCCAGCAGTGATGGGAGGCACTTCAATACAGATACGCAGTATTTT. Translating it yields CASSDGRHFNTDTQYF.

The chain combines TRBV30 with TRBJ2-1, with 7 positions matching TRBD1. The CDR3 runs to 14 residues. Germline CDR1 is GTSNPN and CDR2 is SVGIG (reference sequence). V lost 3 bases and J lost 3; bases outside the gene matches: 5. CDR3 DNA: TGTGCCTGGAGCGCCGGGACAGTCTACAATGAGCAGTTCTTC. Translating gives CAWSAGTVYNEQFF.

V and J are TRBV19 and TRBJ2-5, with a weak D call TRBD1 (6 bases). CDR1 and CDR2 (germline): LNHDA, SQIVND (reference sequence). This CDR3 is 12 amino acids long. Between the trimmed V and J ends, which lost 10 bases and 3 bases, there was a span of 12 bases. This CDR3 is CANLQGEETQYF. The CDR3 nucleotides read TGTGCCAACCTACAGGGCGAAGAGACCCAGTACTTC.

In this sample, this clone turned up many times. The genes are TRBV29-1 and TRBJ2-7; 12 nucleotides align to TRBD1. Per germline, CDR1 SQVTM and CDR2 ANQGSEA. This CDR3 contains 13 residues. J lost 5 bases, V lost 3 bases, and 2 bases had no gene match. This CDR3 reads CSVEGTGGDEQYF. As DNA, the CDR3 is TGCAGCGTTGAGGGGACAGGGGGCGACGAGCAGTACTTC.

This clone was counted a few times. J is TRBJ2-7 and V is TRBV7-9, with D perhaps matching TRBD1 (6 bases). V gave up 6 bases and J gave up 6 bases, with 9 bases separating them. Germline assignment: CDR1 SEHNR and CDR2 FQNEAQ (reference sequence). CDR3 length: 11 amino acids. The CDR3 sequence: CASSGQREQYF. CDR3 DNA: TGTGCCAGCAGTGGACAGCGCGAGCAGTACTTC.

The chain carries TRBV5-5 and TRBJ2-1; D call uncertain. The V gene's germline CDR1 is SGHKS and CDR2 YYEKEE (reference sequence). V was pared by 4 bases and J by 9 bases, with 17 bases between. This CDR3 has 14 residues. Here the CDR3 DNA reads TGTGCCAGCAGCGGCGGCCCAGGCTCTGGTGAGCAGTTCTTC. Translating gives CASSGGPGSGEQFF.

The V gene is TRBV6-1, the J gene TRBJ2-7; 10 bases fit TRBD2. Losses at the gene ends were 4 bases for V and 4 bases for J; bases not matched to a gene: 13. In germline, CDR1 is MNHNS, CDR2 SASEGT. The CDR3 is 17 residues long. Here the CDR3 DNA reads TGTGCCAGCAGTGCCTCGGCTAGCGGGGGCCGAGGGTACGAGCAGTACTTC. Its protein is CASSASASGGRGYEQYF.

This clone was recorded many times. V and J are TRBV29-1 and TRBJ1-1; D not certain. Germline loops: CDR1 SQVTM, CDR2 ANQGSEA. This CDR3 is built from 13 residues. V lost 4 bases and J lost 1, with 10 bases in between. CDR3 loop: CSVGLQRNTEAFF. The CDR3 DNA is TGCAGCGTTGGACTTCAGAGGAACACTGAAGCTTTCTTT.

The V call is TRBV27, the J call TRBJ2-1; the D gene is possibly TRBD2 (6 bases). Between the trimmed V and J ends, which lost 1 base and 0 bases, there was a span of 13 bases. The CDR3 contains 17 residues. In germline, CDR1 is MNHEY, CDR2 SMNVEV (reference sequence). The CDR3 region has the DNA TGTGCCAGCAGTTTATTTGGGGCGGGAAGCTCCTACAATGAGCAGTTCTTC. Amino acid sequence: CASSLFGAGSSYNEQFF.

The chain links TRBV4-1 to TRBJ1-5; no reliable D call. The CDR3 extends over 14 amino acids. The germline V gene has CDR1 MGHRA and CDR2 YSYEKL. V lost 0 bases to trimming and J lost 5 bases, with 8 bases between them. CDR3 protein: CASSQDEDYQPQHF. For the CDR3, the DNA is TGCGCCAGCAGCCAAGATGAAGACTATCAGCCCCAGCATTTT.

This chain joins TRBV28 and TRBJ1-2; possible D gene TRBD1, 6 bases. Trimming took 6 bases from V and 7 from J, leaving 21 bases between them. CDR3 length: 15 amino acids. Germline assignment: CDR1 MDHEN and CDR2 SYDVKM. CDR3 DNA sequence: TGTGCCAGCAGGATCCCACAGGGCGGTGGAACTGGCTACACCTTC. Its protein product is CASRIPQGGGTGYTF.

This clone was detected many times. This CDR3 is CASSLDLATYEQYF. In DNA, the CDR3 is TGCGCCAGCAGCTTGGATCTGGCCACCTACGAGCAGTACTTC. The chain is built from TRBV5-1 and TRBJ2-7, with D hard to call. Trimming took 0 bases from V and 2 from J, leaving 9 bases between them. Germline CDR1 and CDR2: SGHRS and YFSETQ. This CDR3 has 14 amino acids.

This chain joins TRBV19 and TRBJ2-1, with D unclear. Trimming took 7 bases from V and 2 from J, leaving 9 bases between them. The CDR3 is 13 amino acids. CDR1 and CDR2 (germline): LNHDA, SQIVND (reference sequence). CDR3 DNA: TGTGCCAGTATGAGCTCACCCTACAATGAGCAGTTCTTC. It codes for CASMSSPYNEQFF.

This clone appeared many times. The CDR3 here is CASSPRFGMADTQYF. For the CDR3, the DNA is TGTGCCAGCAGCCCGCGGTTCGGGATGGCAGATACGCAGTATTTT. The chain is built from TRBV7-9 and TRBJ2-3, with D possibly matching TRBD2 (5 bases). V was trimmed by 5 bases and J by 4 bases, leaving 16 bases between them. Germline values: CDR1 SEHNR, CDR2 FQNEAQ (reference sequence). This CDR3 region has 15 residues.

The chain employs TRBV20-1 and TRBJ2-7; D is perhaps TRBD2 (6 bases). Germline values: CDR1 DFQATT, CDR2 SNEGSKA (reference sequence). This CDR3 comprises 11 residues. Between the trimmed V and J ends, which lost 6 bases and 6 bases, there was a span of 12 bases. CDR3 DNA: TGCAGTGCCGAGACTAGTCTCGAGCAGTACTTC. Translation gives CSAETSLEQYF.